A single sample gave rise to the 9 T cell receptor beta chains below, sequenced in a study of identical twins. MiXCR, applied by TCRdb to the 5' RACE reads, yields one record per CDR3 protein. The sample lists roughly 750,000 distinct CDR3 sequences, approximately 21% seen once, with about 4.3% in the top ten. This sample was also put to use in a study of T cells expressing NK-cell markers.

The sequenced material came from PBMCs. These TCRs come from a woman under 30 in good health.

The chain couples TRBV9 to TRBJ2-1, with D unclear. The CDR3 is 14 amino acids. V dropped 2 bases and J dropped 6 bases, with 12 bases sitting between them. Per the germline V gene, CDR1 is SGDLS and CDR2 is YYNGEE. CDR3 DNA: TGTGCCAGCAGCGTTTGGGGTTCAGGCAATGAGCAGTTCTTC. This gives the protein CASSVWGSGNEQFF.

This clonotype came up a few times. The chain recombines TRBV7-9 with TRBJ2-2, with 7 bases aligning to TRBD2. The germline CDR1 and CDR2 sequences are SEHNR and FQNEAQ (reference sequence). V was pared by 11 bases and J by 4 bases, with 19 bases of the junction left unmatched. This CDR3 spans 17 amino acids. The CDR3 protein is CARAYYTGGESTGELFF. CDR3 bases: TGTGCCCGCGCCTATTATACGGGGGGAGAGAGCACCGGGGAGCTGTTTTTT.

The V and J genes are TRBV27 and TRBJ2-2; D possibly uses TRBD1 or TRBD2 (5 bases each). The CDR3 runs 13 residues. CDR1 is MNHEY, CDR2 SMNVEV, per germline (reference sequence). The V end was cut by 4 bases, the J end by 8 bases, with 11 bases between. The CDR3 sequence is CASSSRGEGELFF. CDR3 bases: TGTGCCAGCAGTTCGAGGGGAGAGGGGGAGCTGTTTTTT.

The chain combines TRBV27 with TRBJ2-3; 10 bases agree with TRBD2. The CDR3 runs 19 residues. Per the germline V gene, CDR1 is MNHEY and CDR2 is SMNVEV (reference sequence). Trimming cost V 1 base and J 3 bases; bases outside gene matches: 13. DNA for the CDR3: TGTGCCAGCAGTTTATTAGGGTTCCGAGCGGGGGGGTCTACAGATACGCAGTATTTT. Translation gives CASSLLGFRAGGSTDTQYF.

This clonotype has a count of ten or more. The chain uses TRBV20-1 and TRBJ2-7; the D gene is possibly TRBD1 (5 bases). This CDR3 region has 13 residues. Germline CDR1 reads DFQATT; CDR2 reads SNEGSKA (reference sequence). Trimming stripped 0 bases from V and 4 bases from J, with 10 bases between. CDR3 amino acids: CSARDGRVYEQYF. CDR3 bases: TGCAGTGCTAGAGACGGCAGGGTGTACGAGCAGTACTTC.

V is TRBV24-1 and J is TRBJ2-3, with D maybe TRBD2 (7 bases). Germline assignment: CDR1 KGHDR and CDR2 SFDVKD. Trimming removed 6 bases from V and 5 bases from J, with 14 bases in between. This CDR3 is 14 amino acids long. CDR3 DNA sequence: TGTGCCACCAGTAGGGGGGGCCTAGGAGATACGCAGTATTTT. Residues: CATSRGGLGDTQYF.

The chain links TRBV6-5 to TRBJ1-1, with TRBD1 as a possible D gene (6 bases). CDR1 and CDR2 from the germline V gene are MNHEY and SVGAGI. V gave up 0 bases and J gave up 9 bases, with 17 bases separating them. The CDR3 contains 15 residues. The CDR3 is CASSYSTDGTGQAFF. The CDR3 DNA sequence: TGTGCCAGCAGTTACTCGACCGACGGCACAGGGCAAGCTTTCTTT.

The chain uses TRBV9 and TRBJ2-3, with D uncertain. V lost 4 bases, J lost 6 bases, and 6 bases lay in between. The CDR3 sequence is 11 residues long. Germline CDR1 reads SGDLS; CDR2 reads YYNGEE. CDR3 in DNA: TGTGCCAGCAGCAACCTCGATACGCAGTATTTT. It codes for CASSNLDTQYF.

This clonotype was detected many times. The chain is built from TRBV27 and TRBJ2-7; D may match TRBD1 or TRBD2 (5 bases each). Trimming removed 4 bases at V and 2 bases at J, with 15 bases between. The germline gives CDR1 MNHEY, CDR2 SMNVEV (reference sequence). The CDR3 sequence is 15 residues long. The CDR3 loop reads CASSSLGASAYEQYF. The CDR3 DNA sequence: TGTGCCAGCAGTTCCCTCGGGGCCTCAGCCTACGAGCAGTACTTC.